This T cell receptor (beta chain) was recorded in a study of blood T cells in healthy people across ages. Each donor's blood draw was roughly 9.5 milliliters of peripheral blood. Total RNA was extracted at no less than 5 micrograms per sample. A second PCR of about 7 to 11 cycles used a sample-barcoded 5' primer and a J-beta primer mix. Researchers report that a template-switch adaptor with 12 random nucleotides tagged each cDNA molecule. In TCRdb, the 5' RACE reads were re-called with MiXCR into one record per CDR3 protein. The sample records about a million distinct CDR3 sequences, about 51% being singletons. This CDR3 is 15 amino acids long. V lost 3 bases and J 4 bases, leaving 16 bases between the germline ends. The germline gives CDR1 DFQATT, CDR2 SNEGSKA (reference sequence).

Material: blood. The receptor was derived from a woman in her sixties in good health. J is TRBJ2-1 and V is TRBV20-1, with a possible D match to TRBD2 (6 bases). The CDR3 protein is CSASHAGLGYNEQFF. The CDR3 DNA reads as TGCAGTGCTAGTCACGCGGGATTGGGGTACAATGAGCAGTTCTTC.